Below are 30 T cell receptor beta chains sequenced from a single sample in a study of T-cell reconstitution after alpha-beta-depleted transplantation in children. Library preparation (for TCRbeta) was performed with unique molecular identifiers. TCRdb itself ran the PCR reads through MiXCR, one entry per CDR3 protein. The sample contains about 260,000 distinct CDR3 sequences, roughly 10% of which appear only once. Source: peripheral blood, taken 180 days after TCRalphabeta/CD19-depleted stem cell transplant. These receptors were taken from a male patient aged 2-15 years who had a stem cell transplant for chronic granulomatous disease, so the T cells may come from the graft donor.

In this sample, this clonotype turned up many times. This sequence joins TRBV4-3 and TRBJ2-7, with 8 bases identical to TRBD1. V lost 5 bases, J lost 1 base, and 10 bases stayed unmatched. The germline V gene encodes CDR1 LGHNA and CDR2 YSLEER. The CDR3 covers 16 residues. CDR3 DNA sequence: TGCGCCAGCAGCGCAGGACAGGGAGCTCCTTCCTACGAGCAGTACTTC. Protein: CASSAGQGAPSYEQYF.

This clonotype has only one observation. This sequence may be a read error, since a much larger clone differs from it by one base. The chain employs TRBV7-9 and TRBJ1-5; D gene unclear. Germline values: CDR1 SEHNR, CDR2 FQNEAQ (reference sequence). The CDR3 runs to 14 residues. The DNA for the CDR3 is TGTGCCAGCAGCTTAGAGGGCAGCCATCAGCCCCGGCATTTT. The encoded protein is CASSLEGSHQPRHF.

Turning to this clonotype: A read error may produce the germline difference seen at one junction end. V is TRBV30 and J is TRBJ1-4; 7 bases agree with TRBD1. The CDR3 spans 14 residues. Germline V gene data show CDR1 as GTSNPN and CDR2 as SVGIG (reference sequence). CDR3 protein: CSWSLDRTNEKLFF. The CDR3 DNA follows: TGTTCCTGGAGTCTGGACAGGACTAATGAAAAACTGTTTTTT.

In its sample, this clonotype was seen many times. The chain recombines TRBV5-5 with TRBJ2-1; TRBD2 might be the D (5 bases). This CDR3 region has 14 residues. V lost 3 bases to trimming and J lost 6 bases, with 13 bases between them. CDR1 is SGHKS and CDR2 is YYEKEE in the germline V gene (reference sequence). The CDR3 sequence is CASSSTTRSNEQFF. In DNA, the CDR3 is TGTGCCAGCAGCTCGACTACTAGATCCAATGAGCAGTTCTTC.

This clonotype was recorded at least ten times. The rearrangement links TRBV5-1 to TRBJ2-3, with TRBD2 identical over 13 bases. The germline CDR1 and CDR2 sequences are SGHRS and YFSETQ. The CDR3 extends over 18 amino acids. V shed 4 bases, J shed 0 bases, and the junction held 8 bases outside the gene matches. The CDR3 is CASSATGTSGMSTDTQYF. Written as DNA, the CDR3 is TGCGCCAGCAGCGCGACCGGGACTAGCGGGATGAGCACAGATACGCAGTATTTT.

Ten or more counts support this clonotype. This chain's CDR3 is CASSQDGVSRRQPQHF. CDR3 bases: TGTGCCAGCAGCCAAGATGGTGTCTCACGGAGGCAGCCCCAGCATTTT. The V gene is TRBV14, the J gene TRBJ1-5; D is unclear. This CDR3 region has 16 residues. The germline gives CDR1 SGHDN, CDR2 FVKESK. V dropped 0 bases and J dropped 7 bases, with 16 bases sitting between them.

This clonotype has ten or more counts. The genes are TRBV27 and TRBJ2-1; 7 nucleotides agree with TRBD1. The CDR3 sequence is 15 residues long. Germline V gene lookup returns CDR1 MNHEY and CDR2 SMNVEV (reference sequence). Germline trimming cut 6 bases from V and 0 bases from J; bases unmatched to any gene: 5. CDR3 amino acids: CASRMDRTSYNEQFF. The CDR3 nucleotides read TGTGCCAGCAGAATGGACAGGACCTCCTACAATGAGCAGTTCTTC.

This clonotype was counted many times. The chain's CDR3 is CASSQGDRGPNTGELFF. CDR3 nucleotide sequence: TGTGCCAGCAGCCAAGGAGACAGGGGGCCGAACACCGGGGAGCTGTTTTTT. The J gene is TRBJ2-2, the V gene TRBV4-2, with 10 bases that match TRBD1. The CDR3 contains 17 residues. CDR1 and CDR2 (germline): LGHNA, YNFKEQ. The ends lost 1 base at V and 0 bases at J; junction bases unmatched: 2.

This clonotype was seen many times. The chain carries TRBV7-3 and TRBJ2-5; a weak D match, TRBD2 (6 bases). The germline V gene encodes CDR1 SGHTA and CDR2 FQGTGA. V shed 5 bases and J shed 4 bases, with 11 bases lying between them. This CDR3 is built from 13 residues. For the CDR3, the DNA is TGTGCCAGCAGCACCGGGACTGCAGAGACCCAGTACTTC. Translating gives CASSTGTAETQYF.

This clonotype was seen repeatedly, ten times or more. V and J are TRBV7-9 and TRBJ2-5; TRBD1 matches at 7 bases. Germline CDR1 SEHNR, CDR2 FQNEAQ (reference sequence). This CDR3 is 15 amino acids long. J was trimmed by 1 base and V by 5 bases; bases with no gene match: 7. CDR3 residues: CASSPLGQIQETQYF. CDR3 nucleotide sequence: TGTGCCAGCAGCCCCTTGGGACAGATCCAAGAGACCCAGTACTTC.

This clonotype occurred many times. The chain carries TRBV12-3 or TRBV12-4 and TRBJ2-7; D is perhaps TRBD1 (5 bases). The CDR3 spans 15 residues. Trimming stripped 1 base from V and 2 bases from J, with 12 bases between. The CDR3 loop is CASSLGTGRAYEQYF. In DNA, the CDR3 is TGTGCCAGCAGTTTAGGAACAGGCCGAGCCTACGAGCAGTACTTC.

About this clonotype itself: A much larger clone lies a single base off, so this may be a read error. This chain joins TRBV7-2 and TRBJ1-2, with TRBD1 identical over 8 bases. The CDR3 has 14 residues. V was pared by 1 base and J by 6 bases, with 4 bases of the junction left unmatched. Germline CDR1 is SGHTA and CDR2 is FQGNSA. The CDR3 here is CASSLDPGQDGYTF. The DNA for the CDR3 is TGTGCCAGCAGCTTAGATCCGGGACAGGATGGCTACACCTTC.

This clonotype was counted many times. The chain is built from TRBV7-8 and TRBJ2-7; TRBD2 agrees at 11 bases. V lost 1 base to trimming and J lost 4 bases; unmatched junction nucleotides: 6. Germline CDR1 reads SGHVS; CDR2 reads FQNEAQ. CDR3 length equals 16 residues. Written as DNA, the CDR3 is TGTGCCAGCAGCTTAGTTGCGGCTAGCGGGAGGTACGAGCAGTACTTC. Protein: CASSLVAASGRYEQYF.

This clonotype was seen many times. The chain joins TRBV28 to TRBJ2-7; possibly TRBD1 or TRBD2 for D (5 bases each). This CDR3 is built from 12 residues. V was pared by 5 bases and J by 7 bases, with 12 bases between. Per germline, CDR1 MDHEN and CDR2 SYDVKM. CDR3: CASSRDRPEQYF. The CDR3 nucleotides are TGTGCCAGCAGTAGGGACCGCCCTGAGCAGTACTTC.

There are many counts of this clonotype. The chain combines TRBV7-6 with TRBJ2-1, with 9 positions matching TRBD2. CDR1 and CDR2 from the germline V gene are SGHVS and FNYEAQ. The CDR3 consists of 16 residues. The V segment lost 5 bases and the J segment 0 bases; nucleotides outside the gene matches: 5. The chain's CDR3 is CASSERGASSYNEQFF. CDR3 bases: TGTGCCAGCAGCGAGCGGGGGGCTAGCTCCTACAATGAGCAGTTCTTC. The full variable domain, in which reference TRBV7-6 and TRBJ2-1 provide the parts outside the CDR3, is GAGVSQSPRYKVTKRGQDVALRCDPISGHVSLYWYRQALGQGPEFLTYFNYEAQQDKSGLPNDRFSAERPEGSISTLTIQRTEQRDSAMYRCASSERGASSYNEQFFGPGTRLTVL.

On this clonotype itself: A read error may be the cause here, since a much bigger clone is one base away. The chain uses TRBV28 and TRBJ2-7; D gene unclear. V lost 5 bases and J lost 3, with 17 bases in between. The CDR3 loop spans 15 amino acids. In germline, CDR1 is MDHEN, CDR2 SYDVKM. CDR3 loop: CASSLRFPSYYEQYF. The DNA of the CDR3 is TGTGCCAGCAGTCTTAGGTTCCCATCCTACTACGAGCAGTACTTC.

This clonotype was seen repeatedly, ten times or more. The chain employs TRBV28 and TRBJ1-2; no firm D call. The CDR3 totals 17 residues. V gave up 2 bases and J gave up 1 base, with 17 bases separating them. CDR1 and CDR2 (germline): MDHEN, SYDVKM. The CDR3, as DNA: TGTGCCAGCAGTTTAGGTGCGGTTCTACGTCTTAACTATGGCTACACCTTC. The encoded protein is CASSLGAVLRLNYGYTF.

This clonotype was seen only a few times. V usage is TRBV3-1 and J usage is TRBJ2-3, with TRBD2 identical over 9 bases. The CDR3 has 15 amino acids. V was clipped by 5 bases and J by 6 bases; unmatched bases: 9. Per germline, CDR1 LGHDT and CDR2 YNNKEL (reference sequence). CDR3: CASSISGREADTQYF. The CDR3 DNA follows: TGTGCCAGCAGCATTAGCGGGAGAGAGGCGGATACGCAGTATTTT.

This clonotype came up many times. V is TRBV11-2 and J is TRBJ2-5, with TRBD1 as a possible D gene (5 bases). This CDR3 is 15 amino acids long. Germline CDR1 and CDR2: SGHAT and FQNNGV. Trimming stripped 5 bases from V and 1 base from J, with 14 bases between. CDR3 in DNA: TGTGCCAGCAGCCCTCGCAGACAGACCCAAGAGACCCAGTACTTC. Protein sequence: CASSPRRQTQETQYF. The whole variable domain, remainder taken from reference TRBV11-2 and TRBJ2-5, is EAGVAQSPRYKIIEKRQSVAFWCNPISGHATLYWYQQILGQGPKLLIQFQNNGVVDDSQLPKDRFSAERLKGVDSTLKIQPAKLEDSAVYLCASSPRRQTQETQYFGPGTRLLVL.

Comments on this clonotype: This may come from a read error, since a much larger clone is one base off. The J gene is TRBJ2-1, the V gene TRBV5-1, with D maybe TRBD1 (8 bases). The CDR3 covers 15 residues. Between the trimmed V and J ends, which lost 0 bases and 7 bases, there was a span of 14 bases. CDR1 is SGHRS and CDR2 is YFSETQ in the germline V gene. Written as DNA, the CDR3 is TGCGCCAGCAGCTTGGGCCAACAGGGGGGGAATGAGCAGTTCTTC. As protein: CASSLGQQGGNEQFF.

This clonotype was counted a few times. The chain joins TRBV2 to TRBJ1-2, with a possible D match to TRBD1 (5 bases). The V end was cut by 0 bases, the J end by 4 bases, with 12 bases between. The CDR3 runs 15 residues. Germline loops: CDR1 SNHLY, CDR2 FYNNEI. The CDR3 sequence is CASSEAGAGSYGYTF. The CDR3 DNA is TGTGCCAGCAGTGAAGCGGGTGCAGGGTCCTATGGCTACACCTTC.

In its sample, this clonotype was seen a few times. The chain joins TRBV4-2 to TRBJ2-3, with 8 positions matching TRBD2. CDR3 length: 18 residues. Germline lookup yields CDR1 LGHNA and CDR2 YNFKEQ. V trimming: 4 bases; J trimming: 2 bases; junction bases outside the gene matches: 14. The CDR3 sequence: CASSPKTGGGIYTDTQYF. Here the CDR3 DNA reads TGTGCCAGCAGCCCGAAGACTGGCGGGGGGATCTACACAGATACGCAGTATTTT.

A remark on this clonotype: This may be a read error, as it is one base from a much larger clone. V is TRBV29-1 and J is TRBJ1-1; no definite D call. Trimming left V 4 bases short and J 7 bases short, with 16 bases between. CDR3 size: 13 residues. Germline-derived CDR1 and CDR2 are SQVTM and ANQGSEA. The CDR3 sequence: CSVVSLLGLEAFF. The CDR3 DNA follows: TGCAGCGTTGTAAGTCTATTAGGACTTGAAGCTTTCTTT.

This clonotype appeared many times. The chain links TRBV12-3 or TRBV12-4 to TRBJ2-5; perhaps TRBD2 as D (7 bases). The CDR3 is 18 residues long. Trimming shortened V by 10 bases and J by 1 base, and 28 bases separated the two germline ends. This chain's CDR3 is CAITLRGPLGLVQETQYF. In nucleotides, the CDR3 is TGTGCCATCACCCTCAGGGGACCCCTCGGACTAGTCCAAGAGACCCAGTACTTC.

The genes are TRBV5-4 and TRBJ1-2; 7 bases are shared with TRBD1. The CDR3 spans 17 residues. V gave up 3 bases and J gave up 4 bases; unmatched junction bases: 15. CDR1 and CDR2 (germline): SGHNT, YYREEE (reference sequence). The CDR3 DNA reads TGTGCCAGCAGCTCATACTTCGGGACAGTCCAGCTCTATGGCTACACCTTC. Translated, it gives CASSSYFGTVQLYGYTF.

This clonotype was found a few times. The CDR3 spells CASSRTGWDTGELFF. CDR3 bases: TGTGCCAGCAGCCGGACAGGGTGGGACACCGGGGAGCTGTTTTTT. The chain recombines TRBV14 with TRBJ2-2; TRBD1 aligns across 8 bases. The J segment lost 3 bases and the V segment lost 4 bases, leaving 4 bases of the junction unmatched. From germline, CDR1 is SGHDN and CDR2 FVKESK. This CDR3 has 15 amino acids.

This clonotype was seen repeatedly, ten times or more. V gene TRBV12-3 or TRBV12-4 combines with J gene TRBJ1-5; no definite D call. The CDR3 spans 12 residues. V lost 7 bases to trimming and J lost 7 bases, with 11 bases between them. The DNA for the CDR3 is TGTGCCAGCACTATAGACGAGCAGCCCCAGCATTTT. This encodes CASTIDEQPQHF.

The sample holds many counts of this clonotype. The J gene is TRBJ2-1, the V gene TRBV9; 10 bases align to TRBD2. Trimming cost V 4 bases and J 4 bases; bases outside gene matches: 8. The CDR3 consists of 16 residues. CDR1 and CDR2 from the germline V gene are SGDLS and YYNGEE. In DNA form, the CDR3 reads TGTGCCAGCAGCTTGAGCGGGAGGGCCGGGTACAATGAGCAGTTCTTC. Translated, it gives CASSLSGRAGYNEQFF.

Comment on this clonotype: Germline is not matched at one junction end, which may reflect a read error. The chain recombines TRBV5-1 with TRBJ1-6, with D perhaps matching TRBD1 (5 bases). Germline CDR1 reads SGHRS; CDR2 reads YFSETQ. This CDR3 comprises 14 residues. CDR3 in amino acids: CASSLGQGNLPLHF. The DNA of the CDR3 is TGCGCCAGCAGCTTGGGGCAGGGCAATTTACCCCTCCACTTT.

This clonotype has ten or more counts. This chain connects TRBV7-3 to TRBJ2-5; 7 bases fit TRBD1. The CDR3 consists of 14 residues. Unmatched junction bases numbered 3, after V lost 0 bases and J lost 5 bases. CDR1 SGHTA and CDR2 FQGTGA come from the germline V gene. The CDR3 region has the DNA TGTGCCAGCAGCTTAACAGGGGGCCTCGAGACCCAGTACTTC. Amino acid sequence: CASSLTGGLETQYF.